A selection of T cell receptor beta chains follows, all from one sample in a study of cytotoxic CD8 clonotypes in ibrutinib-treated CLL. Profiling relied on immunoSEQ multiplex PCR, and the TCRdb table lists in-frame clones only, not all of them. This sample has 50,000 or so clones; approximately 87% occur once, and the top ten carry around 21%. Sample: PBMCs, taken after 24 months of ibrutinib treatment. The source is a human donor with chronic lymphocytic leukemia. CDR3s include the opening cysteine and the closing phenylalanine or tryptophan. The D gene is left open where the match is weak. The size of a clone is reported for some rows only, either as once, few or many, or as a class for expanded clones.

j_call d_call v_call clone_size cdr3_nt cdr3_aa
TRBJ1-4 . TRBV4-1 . TGCGCCAGCAGCCTCCTACAGGGTAAGAATGAAAAACTGTTTTTT CASSLLQGKNEKLFF
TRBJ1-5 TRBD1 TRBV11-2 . TGTGCCAGCAGCTTGGGGACAGGGGGCTTTCAGCCCCAGCATTTT CASSLGTGGFQPQHF
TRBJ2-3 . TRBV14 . TGTGCCAGCAGCCAAGACTTAAGAACAGATACGCAGTATTTT CASSQDLRTDTQYF
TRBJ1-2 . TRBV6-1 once TGTGCCAGCAGTGAATTAGTCTATGGCTACACCTTC CASSELVYGYTF
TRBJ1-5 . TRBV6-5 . TGTGCCAGCAGTTCCGACCCCCAGTCCGGGAAGCCCCAGCATTTT CASSSDPQSGKPQHF
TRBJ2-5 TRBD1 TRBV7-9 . TGTGCCAGCAGCAGCGACAGGGGGCAGGCCCAGTACTTC CASSSDRGQAQYF
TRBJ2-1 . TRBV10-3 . TGTGCCATCAGTGAATTTGGGACTTACTATGAGCAGTTCTTC CAISEFGTYYEQFF
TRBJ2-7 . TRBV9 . TGTGCCAGCAGCGTAGCGGACACTCCCTACGAGCAGTACTTC CASSVADTPYEQYF
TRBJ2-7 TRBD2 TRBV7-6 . TGTGCCAGCAGCACCCGGGGGGGAGGAGGCGAGCAGTACTTC CASSTRGGGGEQYF
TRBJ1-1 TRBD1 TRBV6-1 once TGTGCCAGCAGTGGGCGGACAGGGTTTAGGATGAACACTGAAGCTTTCTTT CASSGRTGFRMNTEAFF
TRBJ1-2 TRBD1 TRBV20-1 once TGCAGTGCGTCGGGACAGAGAGGCTACACCTTC CSASGQRGYTF
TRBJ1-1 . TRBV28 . TGTGCCAGCAGTTTGAGTTCCGGGGGGTCCGGCACTGAAGCTTTCTTT CASSLSSGGSGTEAFF
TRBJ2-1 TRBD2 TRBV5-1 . TGCGCCAGCAGCTTAGAACTAGCGGGAGCCGGAAATGAGCAGTTCTTC CASSLELAGAGNEQFF
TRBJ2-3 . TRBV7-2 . TGTGCCAGCAGTCCTGCGGGGGCAAAACTAGATACGCAGTATTTT CASSPAGAKLDTQYF
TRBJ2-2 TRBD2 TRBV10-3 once TGTGCCATCAGTGAGACTAGCGGGAACACCGGGGAGCTGTTTTTT CAISETSGNTGELFF
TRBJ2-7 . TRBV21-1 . TGTGCCAGCAGCAAAGAAGGTGGGCGGAAGAGGGGGGGCGAGCAGTACTTC CASSKEGGRKRGGEQYF
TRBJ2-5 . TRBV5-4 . TGTGCCAGCAGCCCCGGACAGCAAGAGACCCAGTACTTC CASSPGQQETQYF
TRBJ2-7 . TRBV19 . TGTGCCAGTATAGGGTTTGGTGACGAGCAGTACTTC CASIGFGDEQYF
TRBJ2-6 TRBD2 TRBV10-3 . TGTGCCATCAGCCGCGGGGGGGCTAATGGGGCCAACGTCCTGACTTTC CAISRGGANGANVLTF
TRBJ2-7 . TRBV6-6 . TGTGCCAGCAGTTATGGAAGGGGGACCTACGAGCAGTACTTC CASSYGRGTYEQYF
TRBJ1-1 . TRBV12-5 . TGTGCTAGTGGTTTGGACTCGAACACTGAAGCTTTCTTT CASGLDSNTEAFF
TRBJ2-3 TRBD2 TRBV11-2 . TGTGCCAGCAGCTCCACCCTAGCGGGAGGGTTAGATACGCAGTATTTT CASSSTLAGGLDTQYF
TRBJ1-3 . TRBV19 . TGTGCCAGTACCCTCCATGCCGGAAACACCATATATTTT CASTLHAGNTIYF
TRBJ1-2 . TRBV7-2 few TGTGCCAGCAGCTTAGTACACGGGTCCTGGGGCTACACCTTC CASSLVHGSWGYTF
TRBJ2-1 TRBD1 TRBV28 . TGTGCCAGCAGCCGACAGGGCTATGAGCAGTTCTTC CASSRQGYEQFF
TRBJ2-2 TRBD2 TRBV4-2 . TGTGCCAGCAGCCAGGGGGGGGTCACCGGGGAGCTGTTTTTT CASSQGGVTGELFF
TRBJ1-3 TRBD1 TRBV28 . TGTGCCAGCAGTTCCCCGGTGGCAGGGGGCACCACCATATATTTT CASSSPVAGGTTIYF
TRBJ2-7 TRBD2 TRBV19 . TGTGCCAGTAGTATAAGGGCTAGCGGGACCCGTCTCTACGAGCAGTACTTC CASSIRASGTRLYEQYF
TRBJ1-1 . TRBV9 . TGTGCCAGCAGCGTAGTTGGGGGAAACACTGAAGCTTTCTTT CASSVVGGNTEAFF
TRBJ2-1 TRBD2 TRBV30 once TGTGCCTGGAGTGTCCCCCTAGCGGGATCCATCAATGAGCAGTTCTTC CAWSVPLAGSINEQFF
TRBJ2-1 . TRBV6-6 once TGTGCCAGCGATCGGGACACCTACAATGAGCAGTTCTTC CASDRDTYNEQFF
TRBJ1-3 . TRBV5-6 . TGTGCCAGCAGCTTGGAGGGGGGGCGAGGAAACACCATATATTTT CASSLEGGRGNTIYF
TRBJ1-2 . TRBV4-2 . TGTGCCAGCAGCCAGGATGGGGCGGTCGTGAACTATGGCTACACCTTC CASSQDGAVVNYGYTF
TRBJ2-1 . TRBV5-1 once TGCGCCAGCAGCCCCCTAGAAGTTCAAGCCTACAATGAGCAGTTCTTC CASSPLEVQAYNEQFF
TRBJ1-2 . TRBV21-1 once TGTGCCAGCAGCACCTTGGGCGGCGGCTACACCTTC CASSTLGGGYTF
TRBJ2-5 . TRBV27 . TGTGCCAGCAGTCCGGAGTATAGGCCCGAGACCCAGTACTTC CASSPEYRPETQYF
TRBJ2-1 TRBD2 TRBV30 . TGTGCCTGGAGGGCGCCCCCTCTAGCGGGAGGGTCCTACAATGAGCAGTTCTTC CAWRAPPLAGGSYNEQFF
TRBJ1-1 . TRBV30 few TGTGCCTGGATGGGGAGTTCCTGGGGCACTGAAGCTTTCTTT CAWMGSSWGTEAFF
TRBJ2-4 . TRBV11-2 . TGTGCCAGCAGCTTAGAGGGGGGTCTAGCCAAAAACATTCAGTACTTC CASSLEGGLAKNIQYF
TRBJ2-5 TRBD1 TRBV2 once TGTGCCAGCACCTGGGACAGGGGAGAATTGGAGACCCAGTACTTC CASTWDRGELETQYF